These 13 T cell receptor beta chains came from one sample sequenced in a study of shared clonotypes between healthy human individuals (TCRdb year 2020). The library was prepared using the immunoSEQ multiplex PCR assay. This is the immuneACCESS table as TCRdb keeps it, with only in-frame sequences that have V and J called. A part of the clones is gone; compared with another copy, unresolved V genes explain less than half, and the rest is unexplained. This sample lists about 360,000 clones; 73% were detected once. The leading ten clones occupy roughly a tenth of the sample. Sequencing was done on a sample of memory CD4+ T cells sorted from blood. The sample's cell subset or site label, in plain terms: CD45RA-negative fraction. Receptors were obtained from a man aged 25-45 years in good health.

The rearrangement links TRBV25-1 to TRBJ2-6; D unresolved. CDR3 length: 15 amino acids. CDR1 is MGHDK, CDR2 SYGVNS, per germline. V dropped 1 base and J dropped 0 bases, with 4 bases sitting between them. The CDR3 coding sequence is TGTGCCAGCAGTGAATCCGGCTCTGGGGCCAACGTCCTGACTTTC. Translating gives CASSESGSGANVLTF.

The CDR3 bases are TGTGCCAGCAGTGAACAAGTGACGGTTATGAACACTGAAGCTTTCTTT. Translation: CASSEQVTVMNTEAFF. J is TRBJ1-1 and V is TRBV6-1; D is uncertain. Trimming stripped 2 bases from V and 0 bases from J, with 13 bases between. This CDR3 has 16 residues. The germline gives CDR1 MNHNS, CDR2 SASEGT.

The V and J genes are TRBV5-4 and TRBJ2-7; 12 positions agree with TRBD2. The CDR3 extends over 16 amino acids. Per the germline V gene, CDR1 is SGHNT and CDR2 is YYREEE (reference sequence). With V trimmed by 4 bases and J by 4 bases, 9 bases remained unmatched. CDR3 nucleotide sequence: TGTGCCAGCAGCCCCGGACTAGCGGGAACCACTTACGAGCAGTACTTC. Amino acids: CASSPGLAGTTYEQYF.

CDR3 coding DNA: TGTGCCAGCAGTGACTCCCCCGGGAAGAATGGCTACACCTTC. Encoded protein: CASSDSPGKNGYTF. This chain joins TRBV6-4 and TRBJ1-2; no reliable D call. In germline, CDR1 is MRHNA, CDR2 SNTAGT. Trimming stripped 0 bases from V and 6 bases from J, with 11 bases between. The CDR3 length is 14 residues.

Ten or more counts support this clone. The V and J genes are TRBV7-6 and TRBJ2-3, with D unresolved. In germline, CDR1 is SGHVS, CDR2 FNYEAQ. The length of the CDR3 is 16 residues. V was clipped by 4 bases and J by 0 bases, with 14 bases between them. The CDR3 loop reads CASSSRFGGSTDTQYF. CDR3 coding DNA: TGTGCCAGCAGCTCCCGTTTCGGCGGTAGCACAGATACGCAGTATTTT.

V and J are TRBV4-3 and TRBJ1-1; possible D gene TRBD1, 5 bases. Trimming left V 0 bases short and J 3 bases short, with 11 bases between. The CDR3 covers 15 residues. CDR1 and CDR2 from the germline V gene are LGHNA and YSLEER. The CDR3 nucleotides read TGCGCCAGCAGCCAAGATCCAGGGCTTCACACTGAAGCTTTCTTT. It encodes CASSQDPGLHTEAFF.

The chain couples TRBV27 to TRBJ1-1; no clear D gene. Germline CDR1 and CDR2: MNHEY and SMNVEV (reference sequence). The CDR3 totals 13 residues. Trimming took off 3 bases at V and 1 base at J, with 6 bases between the two ends. The CDR3 reads CASSLWQNTEAFF. In DNA form, the CDR3 reads TGTGCCAGCAGTTTGTGGCAGAACACTGAAGCTTTCTTT.

This clone was seen only once. The chain has TRBV28 and TRBJ1-2, with TRBD1 identical over 7 bases. This CDR3 is built from 14 residues. CDR1 and CDR2 (germline): MDHEN, SYDVKM. Losses at the gene ends were 11 bases for V and 4 bases for J; bases not matched to a gene: 13. The CDR3 sequence is CASLIGQAPYGYTF. DNA for the CDR3: TGTGCCTCTCTAATAGGACAGGCGCCCTATGGCTACACCTTC.

As regards this clone: The same CDR3 also results from other DNA sequences found in this sample. The V gene is TRBV7-9, the J gene TRBJ2-5; D call uncertain. V dropped 4 bases and J dropped 4 bases, with 4 bases sitting between them. Germline CDR1 is SEHNR and CDR2 is FQNEAQ (reference sequence). CDR3 length: 11 amino acids. CDR3 amino acids: CASSSGETQYF. The CDR3, as DNA: TGTGCCAGCAGCTCAGGAGAGACCCAGTACTTC.

J is TRBJ2-4 and V is TRBV12-5; D ambiguous. V shed 4 bases and J shed 2 bases, with 12 bases lying between them. Germline assignment: CDR1 LGHNT and CDR2 FRNRAP. CDR3 length: 15 amino acids. The CDR3 region is CASGSRPLSKNIQYF. In nucleotides, the CDR3 is TGTGCTAGTGGTTCCCGCCCGCTATCCAAAAACATTCAGTACTTC.

As to this clone: The same CDR3 also results from other DNA sequences found in this sample. The chain's CDR3 is CASSGDTSYEQYF. The CDR3 nucleotides are TGTGCCAGCAGTGGCGACACATCCTACGAGCAGTACTTC. The V call is TRBV2, the J call TRBJ2-7; unclear D gene. Between the trimmed V and J ends, which lost 4 bases and 1 base, there was a span of 8 bases. This CDR3 is built from 13 residues. The germline gives CDR1 SNHLY, CDR2 FYNNEI.

The gene calls are TRBV29-1 and TRBJ2-5; 7 bases align to TRBD1. Germline V gene sequence: CDR1 SQVTM, CDR2 ANQGSEA. V was clipped by 6 bases and J by 4 bases; unmatched bases: 2. The CDR3 is 11 amino acids. CDR3 region: CSVHRGETQYF. The DNA for the CDR3 is TGCAGCGTGCACAGGGGAGAGACCCAGTACTTC.

The chain employs TRBV7-8 and TRBJ1-5, with D uncertain. CDR1 is SGHVS and CDR2 is FQNEAQ in the germline V gene. Trimming stripped 1 base from V and 2 bases from J, with 15 bases between. CDR3 length: 17 amino acids. The CDR3 DNA is TGTGCCAGCAGCTTAGGAGCCCCGGGTTTGGGCAATCAGCCCCAGCATTTT. Translated: CASSLGAPGLGNQPQHF.